The clone carrying this TCR beta chain has a handful of counts. The antigen remains unidentified. This sample stems from a study of human T cells and chemical hapten exposure. Whole-study results and caveats: Higher patch test scores went with higher counts of PT1 expanded TCRs.

Time point of the sample: patch test 3, about 24 weeks after DPC sensitization. Described treatment: therapeutic diphenylcyclopropenone sensitization with weekly scalp DPC. Donors were 18 to 70-year-old alopecia patients suitable for DPC. TCRdb processed the RACE reads anew with MiXCR; each CDR3 protein has one entry. Of 99,000 or so distinct CDR3 sequences in the sample, approximately 36% were seen once. J gave up 0 bases and V 5 bases, and 8 bases lay outside the gene matches. The CDR3 consists of 18 residues. Germline V gene sequence: CDR1 MNHEY, CDR2 SVGAGI. The V gene is TRBV6-5, the J gene TRBJ2-1, with 12 bases lining up with TRBD2. The sample in question was whole blood, obtained in connection with sensitization to the hapten diphenylcyclopropenone (DPC). The receptor's source is a man between 35 and 55 years old with alopecia areata. Some clones in this sample may be carry-over from other donors' samples. CDR3 loop: CASSPGLAGLNSYNEQFF. The DNA of the CDR3 is TGTGCCAGCAGTCCGGGACTAGCGGGCCTTAACTCCTACAATGAGCAGTTCTTC.